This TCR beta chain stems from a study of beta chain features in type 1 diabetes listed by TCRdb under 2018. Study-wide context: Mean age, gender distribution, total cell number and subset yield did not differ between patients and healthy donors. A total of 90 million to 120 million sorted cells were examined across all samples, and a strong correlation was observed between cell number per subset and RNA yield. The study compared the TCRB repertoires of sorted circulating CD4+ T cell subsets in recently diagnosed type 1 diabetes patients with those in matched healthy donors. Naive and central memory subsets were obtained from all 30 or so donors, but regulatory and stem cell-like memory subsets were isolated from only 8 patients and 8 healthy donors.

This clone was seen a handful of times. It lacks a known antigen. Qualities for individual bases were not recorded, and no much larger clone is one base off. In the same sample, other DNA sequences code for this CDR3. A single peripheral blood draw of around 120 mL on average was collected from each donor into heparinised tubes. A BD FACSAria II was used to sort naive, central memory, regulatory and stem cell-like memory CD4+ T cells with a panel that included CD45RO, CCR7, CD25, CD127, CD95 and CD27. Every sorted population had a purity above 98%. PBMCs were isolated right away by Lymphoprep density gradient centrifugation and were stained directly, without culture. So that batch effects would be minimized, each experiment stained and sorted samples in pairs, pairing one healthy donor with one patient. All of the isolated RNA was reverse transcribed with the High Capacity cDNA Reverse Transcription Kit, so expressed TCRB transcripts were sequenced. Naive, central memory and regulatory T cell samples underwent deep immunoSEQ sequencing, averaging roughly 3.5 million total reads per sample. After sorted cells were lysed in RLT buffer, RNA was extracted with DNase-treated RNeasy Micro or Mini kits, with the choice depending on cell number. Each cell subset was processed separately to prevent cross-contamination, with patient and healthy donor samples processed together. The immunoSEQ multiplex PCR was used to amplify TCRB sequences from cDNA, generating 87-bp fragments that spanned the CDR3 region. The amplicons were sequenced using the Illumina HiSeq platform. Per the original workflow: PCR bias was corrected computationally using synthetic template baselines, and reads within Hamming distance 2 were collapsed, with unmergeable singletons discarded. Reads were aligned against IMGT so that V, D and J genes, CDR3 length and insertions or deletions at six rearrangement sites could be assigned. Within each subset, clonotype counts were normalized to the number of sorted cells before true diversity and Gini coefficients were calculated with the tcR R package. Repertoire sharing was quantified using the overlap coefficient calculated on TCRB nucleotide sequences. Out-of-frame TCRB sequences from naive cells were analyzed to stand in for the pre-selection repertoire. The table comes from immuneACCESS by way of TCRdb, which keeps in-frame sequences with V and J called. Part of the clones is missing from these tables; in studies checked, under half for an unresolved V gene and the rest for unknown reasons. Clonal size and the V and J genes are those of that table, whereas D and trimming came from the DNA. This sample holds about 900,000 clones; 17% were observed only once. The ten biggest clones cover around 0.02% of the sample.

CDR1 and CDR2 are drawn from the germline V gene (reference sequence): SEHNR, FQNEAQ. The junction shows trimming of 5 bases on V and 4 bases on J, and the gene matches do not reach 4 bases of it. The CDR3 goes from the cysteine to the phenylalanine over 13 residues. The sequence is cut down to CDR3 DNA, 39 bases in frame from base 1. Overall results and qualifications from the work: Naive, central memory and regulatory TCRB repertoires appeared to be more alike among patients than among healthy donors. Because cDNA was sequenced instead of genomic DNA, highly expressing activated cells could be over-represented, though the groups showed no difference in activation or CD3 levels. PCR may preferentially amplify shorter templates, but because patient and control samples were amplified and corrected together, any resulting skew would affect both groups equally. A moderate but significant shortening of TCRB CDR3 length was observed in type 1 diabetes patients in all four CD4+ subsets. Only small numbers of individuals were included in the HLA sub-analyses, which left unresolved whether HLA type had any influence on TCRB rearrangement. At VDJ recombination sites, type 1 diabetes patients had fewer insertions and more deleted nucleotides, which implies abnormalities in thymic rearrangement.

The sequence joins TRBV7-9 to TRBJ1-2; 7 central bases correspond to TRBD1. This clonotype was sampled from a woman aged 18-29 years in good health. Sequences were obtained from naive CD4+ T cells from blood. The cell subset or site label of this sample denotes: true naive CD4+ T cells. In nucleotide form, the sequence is TGTGCCAGCAGCCGGACAGGAATCTATGGCTACACCTTC. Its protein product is CASSRTGIYGYTF.